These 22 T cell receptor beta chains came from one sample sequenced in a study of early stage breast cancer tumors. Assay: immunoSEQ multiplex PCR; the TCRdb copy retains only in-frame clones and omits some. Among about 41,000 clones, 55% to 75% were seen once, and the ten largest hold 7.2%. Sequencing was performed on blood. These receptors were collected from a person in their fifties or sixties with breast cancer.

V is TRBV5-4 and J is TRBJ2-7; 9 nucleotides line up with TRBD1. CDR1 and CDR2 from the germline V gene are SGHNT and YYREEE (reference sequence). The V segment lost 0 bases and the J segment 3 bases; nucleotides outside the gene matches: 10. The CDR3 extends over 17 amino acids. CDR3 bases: TGTGCCAGCAGCTTGGTCCCTTCCGGGACAGGGATCTACGAGCAGTACTTC. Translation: CASSLVPSGTGIYEQYF. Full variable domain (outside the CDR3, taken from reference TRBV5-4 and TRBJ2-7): ETGVTQSPTHLIKTRGQQVTLRCSSQSGHNTVSWYQQALGQGPQFIFQYYREEENGRGNFPPRFSGLQFPNYSSELNVNALELDDSALYLCASSLVPSGTGIYEQYFGPGTRLTVT.

CDR3 DNA: TGCGCCAGCAGCCCTACCGGGACAGGGAATCAGCCCCAGCATTTT. Translation: CASSPTGTGNQPQHF. J is TRBJ1-5 and V is TRBV4-3; 9 nucleotides match TRBD1. The CDR3 extends over 15 amino acids. The germline CDR1 and CDR2 sequences are LGHNA and YSLEER. V trimming: 4 bases; J trimming: 4 bases; junction bases outside the gene matches: 5.

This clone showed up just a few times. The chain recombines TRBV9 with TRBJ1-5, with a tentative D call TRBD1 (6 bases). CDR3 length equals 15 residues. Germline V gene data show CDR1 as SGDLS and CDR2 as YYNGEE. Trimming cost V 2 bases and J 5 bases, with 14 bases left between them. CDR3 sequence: CASSVTGLRDQPQHF. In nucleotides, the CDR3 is TGTGCCAGCAGCGTGACAGGTTTACGGGATCAGCCCCAGCATTTT. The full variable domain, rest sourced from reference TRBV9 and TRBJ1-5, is DSGVTQTPKHLITATGQRVTLRCSPRSGDLSVYWYQQSLDQGLQFLIQYYNGEERAKGNILERFSAQQFPDLHSELNLSSLELGDSALYFCASSVTGLRDQPQHFGDGTRLSIL.

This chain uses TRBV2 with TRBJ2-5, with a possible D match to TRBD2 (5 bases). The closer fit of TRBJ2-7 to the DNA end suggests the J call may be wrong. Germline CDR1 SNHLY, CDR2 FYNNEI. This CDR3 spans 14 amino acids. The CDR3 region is CASSWRVSSYEQYF. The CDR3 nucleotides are TGTGCCAGCAGCTGGCGGGTCTCCTCCTACGAGCAGTACTTC.

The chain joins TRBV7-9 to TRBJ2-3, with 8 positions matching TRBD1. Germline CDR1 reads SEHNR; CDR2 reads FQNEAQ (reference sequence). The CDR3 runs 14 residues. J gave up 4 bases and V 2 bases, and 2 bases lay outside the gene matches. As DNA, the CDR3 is TGTGCCAGCAGCTTATCACAGGGGGCAGATACGCAGTATTTT. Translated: CASSLSQGADTQYF.

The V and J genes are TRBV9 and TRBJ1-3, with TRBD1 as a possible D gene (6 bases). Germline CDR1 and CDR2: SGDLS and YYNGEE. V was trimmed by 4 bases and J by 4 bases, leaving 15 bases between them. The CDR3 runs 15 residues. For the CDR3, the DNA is TGTGCCAGCAGCCCCAGGGCAGGGGCAGGAAACACCATATATTTT. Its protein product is CASSPRAGAGNTIYF.

The CDR3, as DNA: TGTGCCAGCAGCTTAGCGCCGGATCAGCCCCAGCATTTT. Translated: CASSLAPDQPQHF. This chain uses TRBV7-8 with TRBJ1-5; D gene unclear. Between the trimmed V and J ends, which lost 0 bases and 5 bases, there was a span of 5 bases. CDR1 is SGHVS, CDR2 FQNEAQ, per germline. The CDR3 loop spans 13 amino acids. The variable domain in full, completed from reference TRBV7-8 and TRBJ1-5, reads GAGVSQSPRYKVAKRGQDVALRCDPISGHVSLFWYQQALGQGPEFLTYFQNEAQLDKSGLPSDRFFAERPEGSVSTLKIQRTQQEDSAVYLCASSLAPDQPQHFGDGTRLSIL.

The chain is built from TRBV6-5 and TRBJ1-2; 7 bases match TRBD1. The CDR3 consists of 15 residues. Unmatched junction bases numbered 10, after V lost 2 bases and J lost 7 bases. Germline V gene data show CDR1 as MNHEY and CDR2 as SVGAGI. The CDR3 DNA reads TGTGCCAGCAGTTACCGCGAGGGGGCGCGGGGTGGCTACACCTTC. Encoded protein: CASSYREGARGGYTF.

In DNA form, the CDR3 reads TGCGCCAGCAGCTTGACTAGCGGGGGCGGCAATGAGCAGTTCTTC. The encoded protein is CASSLTSGGGNEQFF. The chain uses TRBV5-1 and TRBJ2-1; 11 nucleotides align to TRBD2. This CDR3 contains 15 residues. Per the germline V gene, CDR1 is SGHRS and CDR2 is YFSETQ. Germline trimming cut 1 base from V and 6 bases from J; bases unmatched to any gene: 3.

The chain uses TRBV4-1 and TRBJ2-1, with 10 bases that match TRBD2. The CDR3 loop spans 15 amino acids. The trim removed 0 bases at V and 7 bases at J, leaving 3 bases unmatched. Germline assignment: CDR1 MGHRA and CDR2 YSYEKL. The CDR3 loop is CASSQDPSGRNEQFF. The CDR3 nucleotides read TGCGCCAGCAGCCAAGACCCTAGCGGGAGAAATGAGCAGTTCTTC.

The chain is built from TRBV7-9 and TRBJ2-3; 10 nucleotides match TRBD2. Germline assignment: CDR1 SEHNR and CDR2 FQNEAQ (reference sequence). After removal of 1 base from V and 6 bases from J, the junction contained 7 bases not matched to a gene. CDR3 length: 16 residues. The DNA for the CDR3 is TGTGCCAGCAGCTTAGTTCAGCCTAGCGGGAGTGATACGCAGTATTTT. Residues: CASSLVQPSGSDTQYF.

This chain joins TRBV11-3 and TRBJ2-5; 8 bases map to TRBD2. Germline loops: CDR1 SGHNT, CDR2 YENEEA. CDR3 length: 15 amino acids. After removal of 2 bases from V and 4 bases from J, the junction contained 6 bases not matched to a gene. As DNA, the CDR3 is TGTGCCAGCAGCTTAACCAGCGGGAGTGGAGAGACCCAGTACTTC. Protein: CASSLTSGSGETQYF.

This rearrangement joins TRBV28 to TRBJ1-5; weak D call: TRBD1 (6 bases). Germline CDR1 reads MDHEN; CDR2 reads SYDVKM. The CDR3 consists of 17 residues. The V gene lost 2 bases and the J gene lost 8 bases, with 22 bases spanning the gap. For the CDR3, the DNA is TGTGCCAGCAGTTTAGTCCCGACAGGTGTAAACGGAGAGCCCCAGCATTTT. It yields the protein CASSLVPTGVNGEPQHF.

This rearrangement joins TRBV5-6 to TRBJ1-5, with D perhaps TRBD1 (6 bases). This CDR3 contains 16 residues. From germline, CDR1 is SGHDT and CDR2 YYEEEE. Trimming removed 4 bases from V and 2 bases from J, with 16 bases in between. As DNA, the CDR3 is TGTGCCAGCAGCCTGGGGGCCTTCTGGGGCAATCAGCCCCAGCATTTT. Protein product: CASSLGAFWGNQPQHF.

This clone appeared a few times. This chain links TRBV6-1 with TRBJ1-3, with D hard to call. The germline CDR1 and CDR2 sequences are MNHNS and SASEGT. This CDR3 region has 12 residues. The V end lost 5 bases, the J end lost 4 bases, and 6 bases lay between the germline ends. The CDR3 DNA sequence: TGTGCCAGCAGTTCTGCGGGAAACACCATATATTTT. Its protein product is CASSSAGNTIYF.

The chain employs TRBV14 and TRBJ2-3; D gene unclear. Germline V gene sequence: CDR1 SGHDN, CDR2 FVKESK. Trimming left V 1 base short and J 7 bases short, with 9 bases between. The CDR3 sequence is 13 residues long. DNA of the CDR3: TGTGCCAGCAGCCAAGCTTGGCAAAATACGCAGTATTTT. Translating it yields CASSQAWQNTQYF.

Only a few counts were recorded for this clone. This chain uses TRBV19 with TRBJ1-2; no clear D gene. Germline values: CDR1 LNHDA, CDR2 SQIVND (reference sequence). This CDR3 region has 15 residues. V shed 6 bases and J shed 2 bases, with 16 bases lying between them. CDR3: CASSPAPLRNYGYTF. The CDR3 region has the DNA TGTGCCAGTAGCCCGGCCCCCCTGAGGAACTATGGCTACACCTTC.

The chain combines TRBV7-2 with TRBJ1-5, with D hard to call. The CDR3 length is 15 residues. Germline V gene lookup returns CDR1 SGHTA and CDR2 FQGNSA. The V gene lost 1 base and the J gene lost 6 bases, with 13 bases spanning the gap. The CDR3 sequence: CASSLVGGEAQPQHF. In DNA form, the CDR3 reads TGTGCCAGCAGCTTAGTGGGCGGGGAGGCTCAGCCCCAGCATTTT. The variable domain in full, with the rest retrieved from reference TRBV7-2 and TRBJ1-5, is GAGVSQSPSNKVTEKGKDVELRCDPISGHTALYWYRQSLGQGLEFLIYFQGNSAPDKSGLPSDRFSAERTGGSVSTLTIQRTQQEDSAVYLCASSLVGGEAQPQHFGDGTRLSIL.

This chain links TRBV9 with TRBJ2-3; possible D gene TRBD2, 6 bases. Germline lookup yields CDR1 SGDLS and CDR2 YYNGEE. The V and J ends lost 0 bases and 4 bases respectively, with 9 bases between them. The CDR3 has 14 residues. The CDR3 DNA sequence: TGTGCCAGCAGCGTAGAATCGGGGGCAGATACGCAGTATTTT. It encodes CASSVESGADTQYF.

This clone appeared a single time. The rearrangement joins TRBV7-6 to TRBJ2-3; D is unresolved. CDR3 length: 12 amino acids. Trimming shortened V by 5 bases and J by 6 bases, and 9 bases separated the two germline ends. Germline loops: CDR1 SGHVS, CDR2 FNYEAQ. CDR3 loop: CASSVLLDTQYF. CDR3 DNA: TGTGCCAGCAGCGTCCTACTGGATACGCAGTATTTT.

This CDR3 is CASSAGQGGSSPLHF. For the CDR3, the DNA is TGCGCCAGCAGCGCCGGACAGGGGGGGAGTTCACCCCTCCACTTT. V is TRBV5-1 and J is TRBJ1-6; TRBD1 aligns across 10 bases. V shed 4 bases and J 9 bases; nucleotides not matched to a gene: 7. CDR3 length equals 15 residues. Germline-derived CDR1 and CDR2 are SGHRS and YFSETQ.

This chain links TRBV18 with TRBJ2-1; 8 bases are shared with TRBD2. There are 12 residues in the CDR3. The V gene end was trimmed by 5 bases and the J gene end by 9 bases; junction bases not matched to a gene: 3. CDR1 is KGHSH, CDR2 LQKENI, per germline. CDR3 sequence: CASSNSGSEQFF. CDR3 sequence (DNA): TGTGCCAGCTCAAACAGCGGGAGTGAGCAGTTCTTC.